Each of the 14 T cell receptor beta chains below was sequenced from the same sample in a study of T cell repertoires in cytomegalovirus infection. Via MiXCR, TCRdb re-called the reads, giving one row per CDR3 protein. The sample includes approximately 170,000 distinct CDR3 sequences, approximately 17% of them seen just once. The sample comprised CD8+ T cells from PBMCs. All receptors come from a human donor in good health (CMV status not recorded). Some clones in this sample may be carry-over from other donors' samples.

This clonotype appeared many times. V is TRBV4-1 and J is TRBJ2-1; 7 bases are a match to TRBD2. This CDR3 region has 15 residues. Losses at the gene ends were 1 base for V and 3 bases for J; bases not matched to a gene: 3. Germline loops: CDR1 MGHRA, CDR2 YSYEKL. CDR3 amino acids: CASSQVTSDYNEQFF. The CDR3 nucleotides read TGCGCCAGCAGCCAAGTTACTAGCGACTACAATGAGCAGTTCTTC.

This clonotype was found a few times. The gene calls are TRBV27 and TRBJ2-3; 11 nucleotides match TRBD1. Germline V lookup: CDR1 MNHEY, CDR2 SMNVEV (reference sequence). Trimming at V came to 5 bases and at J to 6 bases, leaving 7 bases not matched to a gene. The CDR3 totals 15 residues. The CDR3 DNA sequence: TGTGCCAGCAGTCCAAGGGACAGGGGGGCGGATACGCAGTATTTT. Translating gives CASSPRDRGADTQYF.

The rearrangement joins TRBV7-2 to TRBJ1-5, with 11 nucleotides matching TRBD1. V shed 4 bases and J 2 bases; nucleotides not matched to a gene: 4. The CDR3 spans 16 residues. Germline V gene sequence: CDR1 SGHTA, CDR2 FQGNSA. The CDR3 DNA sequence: TGTGCCAGCAGCTCAAGGACAGGGGGCGGCAATCAGCCCCAGCATTTT. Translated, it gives CASSSRTGGGNQPQHF.

The CDR3 DNA reads TGTGCCAGCAGTTACTCGACTGAGGGTGGGCGGGATCCACGCACAGATACGCAGTATTTT. Translating it yields CASSYSTEGGRDPRTDTQYF. The J gene is TRBJ2-3, the V gene TRBV6-2 or TRBV6-3; D is possibly TRBD2 (6 bases). V was shortened by 0 bases and J by 1 base, with 23 bases between the two germline ends. CDR3 size: 20 residues. The germline gives CDR1 MNHEY, CDR2 SVGEGT.

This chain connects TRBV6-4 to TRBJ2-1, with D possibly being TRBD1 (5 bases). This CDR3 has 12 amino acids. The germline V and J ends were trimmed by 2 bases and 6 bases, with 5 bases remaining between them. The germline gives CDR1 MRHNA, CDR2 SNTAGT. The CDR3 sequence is CASSDRGNEQFF. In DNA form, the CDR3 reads TGTGCCAGCAGTGACAGGGGCAATGAGCAGTTCTTC.

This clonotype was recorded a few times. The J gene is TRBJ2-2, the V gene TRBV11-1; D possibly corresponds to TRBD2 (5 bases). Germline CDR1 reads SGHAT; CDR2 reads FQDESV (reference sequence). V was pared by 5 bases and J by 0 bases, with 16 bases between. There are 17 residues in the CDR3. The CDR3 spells CASSLRRGNPNTGELFF. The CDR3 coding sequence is TGTGCCAGCAGCCTACGCCGGGGAAACCCGAACACCGGGGAGCTGTTTTTT.

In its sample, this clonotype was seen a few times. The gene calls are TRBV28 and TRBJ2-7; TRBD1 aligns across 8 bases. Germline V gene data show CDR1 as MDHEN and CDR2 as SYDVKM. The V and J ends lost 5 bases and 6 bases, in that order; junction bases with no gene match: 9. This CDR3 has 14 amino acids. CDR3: CASSPDRGRSEQYF. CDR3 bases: TGTGCCAGCAGTCCCGACAGGGGCCGCTCCGAGCAGTACTTC.

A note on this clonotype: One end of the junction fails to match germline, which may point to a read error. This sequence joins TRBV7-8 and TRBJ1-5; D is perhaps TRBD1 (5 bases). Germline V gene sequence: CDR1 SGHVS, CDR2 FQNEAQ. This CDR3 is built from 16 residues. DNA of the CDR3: TGTGCCAGCAGCTCGAACGGGGCTGGGAGCAATCAGCCCCAGCGTTTT. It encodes CASSSNGAGSNQPQRF.

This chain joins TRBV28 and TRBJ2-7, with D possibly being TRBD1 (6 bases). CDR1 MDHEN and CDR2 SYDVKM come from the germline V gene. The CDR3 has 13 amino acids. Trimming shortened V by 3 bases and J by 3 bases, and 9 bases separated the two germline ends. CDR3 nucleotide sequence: TGTGCCAGCAGTTTGGACAGAGACTACGAGCAGTACTTC. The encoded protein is CASSLDRDYEQYF.

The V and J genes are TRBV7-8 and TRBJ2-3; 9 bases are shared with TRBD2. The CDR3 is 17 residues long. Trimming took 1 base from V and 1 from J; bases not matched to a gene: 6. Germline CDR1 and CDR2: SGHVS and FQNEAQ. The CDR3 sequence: CASSLGLAGPGTDTQYF. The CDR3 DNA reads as TGTGCCAGCAGCTTAGGCCTAGCGGGACCTGGCACAGATACGCAGTATTTT.

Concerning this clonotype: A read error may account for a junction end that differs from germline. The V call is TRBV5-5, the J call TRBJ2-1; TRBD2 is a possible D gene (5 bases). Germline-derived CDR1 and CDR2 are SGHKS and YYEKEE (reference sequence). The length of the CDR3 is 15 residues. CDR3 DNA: TGTCCCAGCAGCACGGCGTGGAGTGGGCGGGTTGAGCAGTTCTTC. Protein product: CPSSTAWSGRVEQFF.

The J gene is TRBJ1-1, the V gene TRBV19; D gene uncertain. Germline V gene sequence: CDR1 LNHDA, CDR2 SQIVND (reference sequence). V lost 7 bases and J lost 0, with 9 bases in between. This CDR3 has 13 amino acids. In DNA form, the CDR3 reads TGTGCCAGTAATAATCGGGTGAACACTGAAGCTTTCTTT. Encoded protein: CASNNRVNTEAFF.

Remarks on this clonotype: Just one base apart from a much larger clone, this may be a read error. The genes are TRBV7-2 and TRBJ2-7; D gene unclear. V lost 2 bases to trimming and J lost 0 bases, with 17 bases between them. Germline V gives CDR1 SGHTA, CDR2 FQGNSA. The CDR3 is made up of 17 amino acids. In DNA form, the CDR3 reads TGTGCCAGCAGCTTAACGGGCGGACGGCCTTACTCCTACGAGCAGTACTTC. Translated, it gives CASSLTGGRPYSYEQYF.

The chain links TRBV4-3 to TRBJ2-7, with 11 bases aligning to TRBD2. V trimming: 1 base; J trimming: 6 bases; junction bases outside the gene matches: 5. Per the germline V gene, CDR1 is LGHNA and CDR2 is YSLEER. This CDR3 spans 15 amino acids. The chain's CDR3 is CASSQVAGGPREQYF. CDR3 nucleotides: TGCGCCAGCAGCCAAGTAGCGGGGGGGCCCCGCGAGCAGTACTTC.